This entry lists 24 T cell receptor beta chains sequenced from one sample in a study of CD8 T cells in Susac syndrome. With random hexamers, 0.5 to 1 ug RNA was reverse transcribed. A single record per CDR3 protein comes from TCRdb applying MiXCR to the immunoSEQ multiplex PCR reads. This table holds fewer than 350,000 distinct CDR3 sequences, about nine tenths found once. Sequencing was done on a sample of CD8+ T cells from PBMCs. These receptors were collected from a human donor with multiple sclerosis.

The V call is TRBV28, the J call TRBJ1-2; D might be TRBD1 (6 bases). CDR3 length: 13 residues. CDR1 is MDHEN and CDR2 is SYDVKM in the germline V gene. V was pared by 2 bases and J by 7 bases, with 11 bases between. The CDR3, as DNA: TGTGCCAGCAGTTTACCCGAGGGGGGTGGCTACACCTTC. Residues: CASSLPEGGGYTF.

This clonotype appeared once. This chain links TRBV6-2 or TRBV6-3 with TRBJ1-5; unclear D gene. CDR1 MNHEY and CDR2 SVGEGT come from the germline V gene. V was clipped by 5 bases and J by 11 bases, with 13 bases between them. This CDR3 is built from 12 residues. The CDR3 loop is CASSLDVVAQHF. In DNA, the CDR3 is TGTGCCAGCAGTCTAGATGTCGTAGCCCAGCATTTT.

This chain links TRBV28 with TRBJ2-3; the D gene is possibly TRBD1 (5 bases). Germline V gene sequence: CDR1 MDHEN, CDR2 SYDVKM. The CDR3 is 15 residues long. The V end was cut by 5 bases, the J end by 5 bases, with 17 bases between. This CDR3 reads CASSPQDTYGDTQYF. CDR3 in DNA: TGTGCCAGCAGTCCCCAGGACACCTACGGAGATACGCAGTATTTT.

This clonotype showed up just once. The gene calls are TRBV7-2 and TRBJ2-1, with 9 nucleotides matching TRBD1. Per germline, CDR1 SGHTA and CDR2 FQGNSA. V dropped 4 bases and J dropped 6; count of bases not matched to a gene: 7. The CDR3 contains 15 residues. This CDR3 is CASSYGTGTFNEQFF. The CDR3 region has the DNA TGTGCCAGCAGCTACGGGACAGGGACTTTCAATGAGCAGTTCTTC.

The chain couples TRBV28 to TRBJ2-2; no firm D call. The CDR3 loop spans 14 amino acids. V was shortened by 4 bases and J by 1 base, with 7 bases between the two germline ends. Germline CDR1 is MDHEN and CDR2 is SYDVKM. CDR3 bases: TGTGCCAGCAGTTCCGGATGGAACACCGGGGAGCTGTTTTTT. As protein: CASSSGWNTGELFF. The full variable domain, in which reference TRBV28 and TRBJ2-2 provide the parts outside the CDR3, is DVKVTQSSRYLVKRTGEKVFLECVQDMDHENMFWYRQDPGLGLRLIYFSYDVKMKEKGDIPEGYSVSREKKERFSLILESASTNQTSMYLCASSSGWNTGELFFGEGSRLTVL.

The rearrangement joins TRBV6-2 or TRBV6-3 to TRBJ2-1; 7 nucleotides line up with TRBD2. V shed 7 bases, J shed 8 bases, and the junction held 14 bases outside the gene matches. The CDR3 is 15 amino acids. Germline loops: CDR1 MNHEY, CDR2 SVGEGT. DNA for the CDR3: TGTGCCAGCACCGAAGTAGGTGGCGGGAGCCATGAGCAGTTCTTC. Translation: CASTEVGGGSHEQFF.

The V gene is TRBV30, the J gene TRBJ1-2; 7 bases agree with TRBD1. There are 15 residues in the CDR3. Germline loops: CDR1 GTSNPN, CDR2 SVGIG (reference sequence). V gave up 5 bases and J gave up 0 bases; unmatched junction bases: 9. CDR3 bases: TGTGCCTGGCTACGGACAGGACGCGCTAACTATGGCTACACCTTC. Its protein is CAWLRTGRANYGYTF.

The chain uses TRBV30 and TRBJ2-1; D may be TRBD1 or TRBD2 (6 bases each). V gave up 7 bases and J gave up 7 bases, with 20 bases separating them. The CDR3 consists of 14 residues. Germline loops: CDR1 GTSNPN, CDR2 SVGIG (reference sequence). The CDR3, as DNA: TGTGCCTCAACTGATGGGCAGGGGAGGAATGAGCAGTTCTTC. Its translation: CASTDGQGRNEQFF.

The CDR3 region has the DNA TGTGCCAGCAGTTTATCGGACATACCGGCGGGGCCATACAATGAGCAGTTCTTC. This encodes CASSLSDIPAGPYNEQFF. J is TRBJ2-1 and V is TRBV27; weak D call: TRBD2 (6 bases). The CDR3 totals 18 residues. From germline, CDR1 is MNHEY and CDR2 SMNVEV (reference sequence). Trimming stripped 0 bases from V and 4 bases from J, with 19 bases between.

The chain uses TRBV7-3 and TRBJ1-1; D may be TRBD1 (6 bases). V lost 0 bases and J lost 5, with 19 bases in between. The CDR3 consists of 17 residues. The V gene's germline CDR1 is SGHTA and CDR2 FQGTGA. The CDR3 nucleotides read TGTGCCAGCAGCTTAACGGCAGGGGTGGGAGGGAGGACTGAAGCTTTCTTT. It encodes CASSLTAGVGGRTEAFF.

The chain combines TRBV29-1 with TRBJ2-1, with D uncertain. In germline, CDR1 is SQVTM, CDR2 ANQGSEA. The CDR3 has 11 residues. V was pared by 5 bases and J by 6 bases, with 8 bases between. The CDR3 nucleotides read TGCAGCGTTCCCAGGCCCAATGAGCAGTTCTTC. This codes for CSVPRPNEQFF.

Written as DNA, the CDR3 is TGTGCCAGCAGTTCAAGCCGGGACCACTCCTACAATGAGCAGTTCTTC. Translated: CASSSSRDHSYNEQFF. The chain couples TRBV27 to TRBJ2-1, with D possibly being TRBD1 or TRBD2 (5 bases each). CDR1 and CDR2 (germline): MNHEY, SMNVEV (reference sequence). CDR3 length: 16 amino acids. Deletions cut 4 bases from V and 0 bases from J, with 13 bases between.

V gene TRBV28 combines with J gene TRBJ2-5, with D possibly being TRBD1 or TRBD2 (6 bases each). Germline CDR1 reads MDHEN; CDR2 reads SYDVKM. The V end was cut by 4 bases, the J end by 3 bases, with 18 bases between. CDR3 size: 16 residues. CDR3 nucleotides: TGTGCCAGCAGTTCCCCCAGAGGGGGGTGGGAAGAGACCCAGTACTTC. Protein sequence: CASSSPRGGWEETQYF.

The chain is built from TRBV9 and TRBJ1-5; no reliable D call. Germline CDR1 SGDLS, CDR2 YYNGEE. Between the trimmed V and J ends, which lost 2 bases and 0 bases, there was a span of 9 bases. The CDR3 loop spans 15 amino acids. The CDR3 nucleotides read TGTGCCAGCAGCGTGTCAGGCTATAGCAATCAGCCCCAGCATTTT. Its translation is CASSVSGYSNQPQHF.

This sequence joins TRBV4-2 and TRBJ2-3; possibly TRBD1 for D (6 bases). Trimming stripped 8 bases from V and 0 bases from J, with 12 bases between. CDR3 length: 14 amino acids. Germline V gives CDR1 LGHNA, CDR2 YNFKEQ. The CDR3 DNA is TGTGCCAGCGGACAGCCCCTAAGCACAGATACGCAGTATTTT. This translates into CASGQPLSTDTQYF.

This rearrangement joins TRBV5-1 to TRBJ2-7, with a tentative D call TRBD1 (6 bases). Germline lookup yields CDR1 SGHRS and CDR2 YFSETQ. Trimming took 4 bases from V and 2 from J, leaving 13 bases between them. The CDR3 has 14 amino acids. DNA of the CDR3: TGCGCCAGCAGCACCGGGACATACGCCTACGAGCAGTACTTC. This gives the protein CASSTGTYAYEQYF.

This chain links TRBV25-1 with TRBJ2-3, with TRBD2 as a possible D gene (6 bases). The CDR3 runs 13 residues. V was shortened by 8 bases and J by 10 bases, with 19 bases between the two germline ends. Germline CDR1 reads MGHDK; CDR2 reads SYGVNS. The CDR3 protein is CASYTSPDGPQYF. The CDR3 DNA follows: TGTGCCAGCTATACTAGCCCCGACGGCCCGCAGTATTTT.

This rearrangement joins TRBV7-2 to TRBJ2-2; TRBD2 aligns across 13 bases. CDR1 is SGHTA and CDR2 is FQGNSA in the germline V gene. This CDR3 has 17 residues. Trimming removed 5 bases from V and 6 bases from J; junction bases left unmatched: 9. The CDR3, as DNA: TGTGCCAGCAGCGAGACTAGCGGGAGGTTCGTGGCCGGGGAGCTGTTTTTT. Translated, it gives CASSETSGRFVAGELFF.

This clonotype was seen only once. This chain uses TRBV2 with TRBJ1-2; D is uncertain. Trimming left V 1 base short and J 2 bases short, with 5 bases between. This CDR3 comprises 13 residues. Germline values: CDR1 SNHLY, CDR2 FYNNEI. DNA for the CDR3: TGTGCCAGCAGTGAAGAGCAGAACTATGGCTACACCTTC. It translates to CASSEEQNYGYTF.

The chain joins TRBV27 to TRBJ2-3; D is unresolved. CDR1 is MNHEY, CDR2 SMNVEV, per germline (reference sequence). Deletions cut 5 bases from V and 4 bases from J, with 16 bases between. CDR3 length equals 15 residues. The CDR3 spells CASSVWSGEADTQYF. In nucleotides, the CDR3 is TGTGCCAGCAGTGTATGGTCGGGTGAAGCAGATACGCAGTATTTT.

The chain couples TRBV27 to TRBJ1-2; the D gene is possibly TRBD1 (6 bases). Germline-derived CDR1 and CDR2 are MNHEY and SMNVEV (reference sequence). Between the trimmed V and J ends, which lost 4 bases and 6 bases, there was a span of 12 bases. The CDR3 loop spans 13 amino acids. CDR3 protein: CASSSEPGDGYTF. The CDR3 DNA reads as TGTGCCAGCAGTTCAGAACCAGGGGATGGCTACACCTTC.

The rearrangement uses TRBV7-9 and TRBJ2-6; 7 bases match TRBD1. Germline V gene data show CDR1 as SEHNR and CDR2 as FQNEAQ (reference sequence). Trimming removed 5 bases from V and 1 base from J; junction bases left unmatched: 8. The CDR3 extends over 17 amino acids. The CDR3: CASSTTGPSSGANVLTF. The CDR3 nucleotides are TGTGCCAGCAGCACGACAGGGCCCTCATCTGGGGCCAACGTCCTGACTTTC.

The rearrangement uses TRBV7-6 and TRBJ1-1; D ambiguous. Germline CDR1 reads SGHVS; CDR2 reads FNYEAQ. CDR3 length: 15 amino acids. V was shortened by 0 bases and J by 0 bases, with 8 bases between the two germline ends. The CDR3 reads CASSLALEMNTEAFF. The CDR3 coding sequence is TGTGCCAGCAGCTTAGCGTTGGAAATGAACACTGAAGCTTTCTTT.

The chain couples TRBV12-3 or TRBV12-4 to TRBJ2-4; 11 bases are a match to TRBD2. Losses at the gene ends were 6 bases for V and 4 bases for J; bases not matched to a gene: 14. The CDR3 loop spans 18 amino acids. Here the CDR3 reads CASSTPRGLADHKNIQYF. The CDR3 DNA is TGTGCCAGCAGCACCCCCCGGGGACTAGCGGACCATAAAAACATTCAGTACTTC.